Listed here are 23 T cell receptor beta chains from one sample, sequenced in a study of cytomegalovirus exposure and HLA in healthy donors. PCR employed 60 Vbeta and 13 Jbeta primers. Produced via immunoSEQ multiplex PCR; TCRdb's table is partial and in-frame only. The sample yields under 170,000 clones, about 76% seen once. The material sequenced was PBMCs. These receptors were taken from a human donor in good health.

This chain connects TRBV6-6 to TRBJ2-1; 11 nucleotides align to TRBD2. Germline CDR1 reads MNHNY; CDR2 reads SVGAGI (reference sequence). V shed 8 bases, J shed 7 bases, and the junction held 10 bases outside the gene matches. This CDR3 has 15 residues. CDR3 sequence: CASVDRTSGLNEQFF. The CDR3 coding sequence is TGTGCCAGCGTGGATCGGACTAGCGGGCTGAATGAGCAGTTCTTC.

This CDR3 reads CASTERRREALHF. For the CDR3, the DNA is TGTGCCAGTACGGAGAGGCGCCGTGAGGCCCTCCACTTT. This chain joins TRBV19 and TRBJ1-6; D not resolved. The CDR3 consists of 13 residues. The V gene's germline CDR1 is LNHDA and CDR2 SQIVND (reference sequence). V was cut by 7 bases and J by 14 bases, with 18 bases left in between.

The gene calls are TRBV4-1 and TRBJ2-3; 9 bases agree with TRBD2. Germline values: CDR1 MGHRA, CDR2 YSYEKL. V was clipped by 1 base and J by 6 bases; unmatched bases: 8. The CDR3 runs 16 residues. The CDR3 is CASSQVPRGGEDTQYF. Here the CDR3 DNA reads TGCGCCAGCAGCCAAGTTCCGCGGGGGGGCGAGGATACGCAGTATTTT.

The chain couples TRBV19 to TRBJ1-6, with 9 bases identical to TRBD1. Germline V gene sequence: CDR1 LNHDA, CDR2 SQIVND (reference sequence). The CDR3 runs 15 residues. The junction had 17 bases not matched to a gene; V was cut back by 7 bases and J by 16 bases. Written as DNA, the CDR3 is TGTGCCAGTACCCCACAGGGGGGACAGGGTTACAGGCTCCACTTT. This translates into CASTPQGGQGYRLHF.

This sequence joins TRBV19 and TRBJ1-1; D is ambiguous. Germline lookup yields CDR1 LNHDA and CDR2 SQIVND (reference sequence). The CDR3 spans 13 residues. Trimming removed 3 bases at V and 5 bases at J, with 10 bases between. Here the CDR3 DNA reads TGTGCCAGTAGTATCTCACGGGGTACTGAAGCTTTCTTT. Amino acids: CASSISRGTEAFF. The complete variable domain, with remaining parts taken from reference TRBV19 and TRBJ1-1, reads DGGITQSPKYLFRKEGQNVTLSCEQNLNHDAMYWYRQDPGQGLRLIYYSQIVNDFQKGDIAEGYSVSREKKESFPLTVTSAQKNPTAFYLCASSISRGTEAFFGQGTRLTVV.

V is TRBV4-1 and J is TRBJ2-3; the match to TRBD2 covers 12 bases. J gave up 8 bases and V 3 bases, and 6 bases lay outside the gene matches. CDR3 length equals 15 residues. From germline, CDR1 is MGHRA and CDR2 YSYEKL. The CDR3 region is CASSQLAGGRGTQYF. DNA for the CDR3: TGCGCCAGCAGCCAGCTAGCGGGAGGGCGGGGTACGCAGTATTTT.

The chain recombines TRBV7-9 with TRBJ1-4; TRBD1 might be the D (5 bases). CDR3 length: 14 residues. V lost 3 bases and J 7 bases, leaving 12 bases between the germline ends. Germline assignment: CDR1 SEHNR and CDR2 FQNEAQ (reference sequence). The CDR3 region has the DNA TGTGCCAGCAGCTTGAGTGGGGGGGGTGAAAAACTGTTTTTT. Translated, it gives CASSLSGGGEKLFF.

Only a few counts were recorded for this clone. The rearrangement joins TRBV2 to TRBJ1-1, with a weak D call TRBD1 (6 bases). The CDR3 has 18 amino acids. Germline CDR1 and CDR2: SNHLY and FYNNEI. The ends were cut back, 3 bases at V and 3 bases at J, with 23 bases in the middle. Written as DNA, the CDR3 is TGTGCCAGCAGTGAGAGCTCAGGGGACGGAAGGGTTTACACTGAAGCTTTCTTT. Amino acid sequence: CASSESSGDGRVYTEAFF.

The chain employs TRBV30 and TRBJ2-6; D is perhaps TRBD1 (5 bases). The CDR3 runs to 13 residues. The V gene lost 8 bases and the J gene lost 0 bases, with 8 bases spanning the gap. The germline CDR1 and CDR2 sequences are GTSNPN and SVGIG (reference sequence). Here the CDR3 DNA reads TGTGCCGTGGACACCTCTGGGGCCAACGTCCTGACTTTC. This sequence encodes CAVDTSGANVLTF.

A single count supports this clone. V usage is TRBV7-9 and J usage is TRBJ1-2; no clear D gene. Germline V CDR1 and CDR2: SEHNR, FQNEAQ (reference sequence). The CDR3 runs to 14 residues. The V gene lost 5 bases and the J gene lost 0 bases, with 10 bases spanning the gap. This chain's CDR3 is CASSPHSSNYGYTF. The CDR3, as DNA: TGTGCCAGCAGCCCCCACAGTTCTAACTATGGCTACACCTTC.

J is TRBJ2-2 and V is TRBV28; 11 bases are shared with TRBD2. The V gene end was trimmed by 4 bases and the J gene end by 0 bases; junction bases not matched to a gene: 4. Germline-derived CDR1 and CDR2 are MDHEN and SYDVKM. The CDR3 covers 17 residues. The CDR3, as DNA: TGTGCCAGCAGTTACTTAGCGGGAGGGCCGAACACCGGGGAGCTGTTTTTT. Translation gives CASSYLAGGPNTGELFF.

The chain employs TRBV4-3 and TRBJ2-1; tentatively, D is TRBD2 (5 bases). This CDR3 is built from 16 residues. Germline assignment: CDR1 LGHNA and CDR2 YSLEER. V was pared by 4 bases and J by 1 base, with 14 bases between. CDR3 DNA: TGCGCCAGCAGCCTCCGAGGGAGTGTTTCCTACAATGAGCAGTTCTTC. This encodes CASSLRGSVSYNEQFF.

The rearrangement uses TRBV4-2 and TRBJ2-7, with 7 bases that match TRBD2. After removal of 4 bases from V and 5 bases from J, the junction contained 8 bases not matched to a gene. Germline values: CDR1 LGHNA, CDR2 YNFKEQ. This CDR3 is 14 amino acids long. CDR3 coding DNA: TGTGCCAGCAGCCCCGGTGTGGGGGGGAACGAGCAGTACTTC. Protein sequence: CASSPGVGGNEQYF.

This clone was observed a few times. V gene TRBV29-1 combines with J gene TRBJ1-1; 7 positions agree with TRBD1. The CDR3 has 15 residues. V gave up 2 bases and J gave up 7 bases; unmatched junction bases: 13. The germline V gene encodes CDR1 SQVTM and CDR2 ANQGSEA. The CDR3 bases are TGCAGCGTTGAAAGGACAGGTTTATCGAGAAGTGAAGCTTTCTTT. Its translation is CSVERTGLSRSEAFF.

V and J are TRBV6-6 and TRBJ2-1; TRBD2 matches at 13 bases. CDR1 is MNHNY, CDR2 SVGAGI, per germline (reference sequence). V gave up 4 bases and J gave up 8 bases; unmatched junction bases: 8. CDR3 size: 16 residues. The CDR3 is CASSWITSGGADEQFF. CDR3 nucleotide sequence: TGTGCCAGCAGTTGGATAACTAGCGGGGGGGCTGATGAGCAGTTCTTC.

The gene calls are TRBV6-1 and TRBJ1-4, with a possible D match to TRBD1 (6 bases). V was cut by 3 bases and J by 8 bases, with 13 bases left in between. Germline CDR1 and CDR2: MNHNS and SASEGT. The CDR3 runs to 14 residues. CDR3 loop: CASSEGAENEKLFF. The CDR3 DNA is TGTGCCAGCAGTGAGGGGGCAGAGAACGAAAAACTGTTTTTT.

The chain has TRBV7-6 and TRBJ2-5; 9 bases are shared with TRBD1. The CDR3 runs 18 residues. Looked up from germline, CDR1 is SGHVS and CDR2 is FNYEAQ. The J segment lost 5 bases and the V segment lost 4 bases, leaving 17 bases of the junction unmatched. The CDR3 sequence: CASSYRAPGTGKPETQYF. The DNA for the CDR3 is TGTGCCAGCAGCTACCGAGCGCCCGGGACAGGGAAGCCGGAGACCCAGTACTTC.

V and J are TRBV19 and TRBJ2-7; the match to TRBD1 covers 7 bases. V dropped 5 bases and J dropped 1; count of bases not matched to a gene: 8. Germline V lookup: CDR1 LNHDA, CDR2 SQIVND (reference sequence). The CDR3 spans 15 residues. The CDR3 is CASSASGTASYEQYF. The CDR3 DNA reads TGTGCCAGTAGTGCCTCCGGGACAGCATCCTACGAGCAGTACTTC.

The table lists this clone with a count of one. V gene TRBV5-1 combines with J gene TRBJ2-3; the match to TRBD2 covers 12 bases. The germline gives CDR1 SGHRS, CDR2 YFSETQ. Unmatched junction bases numbered 7, after V lost 0 bases and J lost 2 bases. This CDR3 has 18 amino acids. The CDR3 DNA follows: TGCGCCAGCAGCTTGGGTGGGACTAGCGGGCCCCACACAGATACGCAGTATTTT. Its translation is CASSLGGTSGPHTDTQYF.

The gene calls are TRBV18 and TRBJ2-5; TRBD2 matches 11 bases. This CDR3 has 16 amino acids. Germline V gene data show CDR1 as KGHSH and CDR2 as LQKENI. The J segment lost 5 bases and the V segment lost 3 bases, leaving 8 bases of the junction unmatched. CDR3 residues: CASSPLLTSGMETQYF. The CDR3 DNA reads TGTGCCAGCTCACCGCTCCTGACTAGCGGGATGGAGACCCAGTACTTC.

The chain is built from TRBV28 and TRBJ1-1, with D possibly matching TRBD1 (6 bases). Looked up from germline, CDR1 is MDHEN and CDR2 is SYDVKM. V gave up 8 bases and J gave up 10 bases, with 11 bases separating them. This CDR3 comprises 10 residues. As DNA, the CDR3 is TGTGCCAGCCAGAGGGGGATAGCTTTCTTT. Encoded protein: CASQRGIAFF.

The chain employs TRBV14 and TRBJ2-1; TRBD2 agrees at 8 bases. This CDR3 region has 15 residues. The V and J ends lost 4 bases and 1 base, in that order; junction bases with no gene match: 3. The germline V gene has CDR1 SGHDN and CDR2 FVKESK. Written as DNA, the CDR3 is TGTGCCAGCAGCCCGGGGGGGCTTTCCTACAATGAGCAGTTCTTC. Translated: CASSPGGLSYNEQFF.

The chain employs TRBV7-9 and TRBJ2-3; 11 bases agree with TRBD2. The CDR3 contains 16 residues. The V gene end was trimmed by 3 bases and the J gene end by 3 bases; junction bases not matched to a gene: 5. Germline assignment: CDR1 SEHNR and CDR2 FQNEAQ (reference sequence). CDR3 sequence (DNA): TGTGCCAGCAGCTTTAGCGGGAGGGCCGGAACAGATACGCAGTATTTT. Its translation is CASSFSGRAGTDTQYF. Full variable domain (outside the CDR3, taken from reference TRBV7-9 and TRBJ2-3): DTGVSQNPRHKITKRGQNVTFRCDPISEHNRLYWYRQTLGQGPEFLTYFQNEAQLEKSRLLSDRFSAERPKGSFSTLEIQRTEQGDSAMYLCASSFSGRAGTDTQYFGPGTRLTVL.